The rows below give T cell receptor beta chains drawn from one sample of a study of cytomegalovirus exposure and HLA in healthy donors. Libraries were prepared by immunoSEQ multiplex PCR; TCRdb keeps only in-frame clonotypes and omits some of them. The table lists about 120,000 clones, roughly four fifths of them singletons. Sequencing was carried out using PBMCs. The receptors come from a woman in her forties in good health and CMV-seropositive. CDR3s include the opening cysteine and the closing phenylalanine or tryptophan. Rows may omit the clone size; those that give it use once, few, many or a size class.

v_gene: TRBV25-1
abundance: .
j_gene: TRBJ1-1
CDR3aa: CASSEYRNTEAFF

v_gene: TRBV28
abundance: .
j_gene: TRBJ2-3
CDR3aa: CASSQGAGGPVDTQYF

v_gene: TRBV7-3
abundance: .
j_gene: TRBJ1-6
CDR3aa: CASSSAGQGNSPLHF

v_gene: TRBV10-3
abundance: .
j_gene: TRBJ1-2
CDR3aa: CAISGSGELYYGYTF

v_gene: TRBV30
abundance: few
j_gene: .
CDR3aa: CAWMGTGSYEQYF

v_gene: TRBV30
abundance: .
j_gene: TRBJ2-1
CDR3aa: CAWSADLLAGGDEQFF

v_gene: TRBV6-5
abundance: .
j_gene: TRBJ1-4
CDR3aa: CASSYSGTANNEKLFF

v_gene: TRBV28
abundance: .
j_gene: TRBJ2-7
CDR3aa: CASSWGGYEQYF

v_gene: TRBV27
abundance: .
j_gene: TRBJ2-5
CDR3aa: CASGWGPPETQYF

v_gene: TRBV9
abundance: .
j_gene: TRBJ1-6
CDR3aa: CASSGEGQSSYNSPLHF

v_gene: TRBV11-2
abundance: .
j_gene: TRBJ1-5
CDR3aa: CASSRSTGGSQPQHF

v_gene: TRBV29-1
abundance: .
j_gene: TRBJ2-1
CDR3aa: CSVRGSKSDEQFF

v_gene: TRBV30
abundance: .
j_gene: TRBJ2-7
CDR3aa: CAWSVGASYEQYF

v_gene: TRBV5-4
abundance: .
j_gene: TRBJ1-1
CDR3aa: CASSLAQDSRVEAFF

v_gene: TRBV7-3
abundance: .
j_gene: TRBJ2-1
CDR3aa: CASSLGTGTLNEQFF